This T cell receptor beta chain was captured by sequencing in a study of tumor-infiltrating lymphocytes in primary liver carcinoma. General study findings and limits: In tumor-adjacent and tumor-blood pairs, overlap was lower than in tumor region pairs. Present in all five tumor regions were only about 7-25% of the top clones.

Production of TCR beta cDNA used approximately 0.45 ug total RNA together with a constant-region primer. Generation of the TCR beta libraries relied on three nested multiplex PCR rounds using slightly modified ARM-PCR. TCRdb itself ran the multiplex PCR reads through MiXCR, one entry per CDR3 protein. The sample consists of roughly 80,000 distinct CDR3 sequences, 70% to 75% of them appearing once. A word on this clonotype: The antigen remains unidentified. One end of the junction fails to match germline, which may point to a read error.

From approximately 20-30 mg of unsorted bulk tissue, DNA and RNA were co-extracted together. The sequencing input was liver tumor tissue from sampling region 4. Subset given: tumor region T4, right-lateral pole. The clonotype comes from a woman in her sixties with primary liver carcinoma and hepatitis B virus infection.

The CDR3 loop reads CASSFTSGSPIHF. In DNA, the CDR3 is TGTGCCAGCAGCTTCACGAGCGGTTCACCCATCCACTTT. J is TRBJ1-6 and V is TRBV5-4; no clear D gene. This CDR3 is 13 amino acids long. From germline, CDR1 is SGHNT and CDR2 YYREEE (reference sequence).